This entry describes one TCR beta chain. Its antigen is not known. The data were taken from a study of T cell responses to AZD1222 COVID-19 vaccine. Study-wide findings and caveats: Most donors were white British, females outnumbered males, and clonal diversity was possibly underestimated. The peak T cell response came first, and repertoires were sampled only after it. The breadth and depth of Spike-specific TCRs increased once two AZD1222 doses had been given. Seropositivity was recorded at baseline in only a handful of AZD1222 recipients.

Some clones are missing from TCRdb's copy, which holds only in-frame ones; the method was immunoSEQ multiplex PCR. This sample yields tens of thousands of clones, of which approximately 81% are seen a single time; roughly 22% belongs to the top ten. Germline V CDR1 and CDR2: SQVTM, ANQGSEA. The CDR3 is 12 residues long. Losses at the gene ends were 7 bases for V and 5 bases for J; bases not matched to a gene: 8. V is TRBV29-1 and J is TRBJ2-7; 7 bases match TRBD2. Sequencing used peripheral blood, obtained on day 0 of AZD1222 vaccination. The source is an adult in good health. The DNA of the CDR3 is TGCAGCGCACGCGGGAGTTCGAACGAGCAGTACTTC. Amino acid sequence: CSARGSSNEQYF.